Presented here are 4 T cell receptor beta chains from one specimen sequenced in a study of T cells in Graves' hyperthyroidism and ophthalmopathy. It was RNA transcripts that yielded the amplified TCR beta CDR3 regions. In the first-round RT-PCR of the TCR CDR3, the HTBI primer set was used. TCRdb redid the calling of the multiplex PCR reads with MiXCR, one entry per CDR3 protein. The table has around 600,000 distinct CDR3 sequences, nearly 45% seen once; the top ten hold approximately 6.8%. Material: peripheral blood or thyroid tissue (not recorded which). These receptors were collected from an adult man with Graves' disease, either hyperthyroidism or ophthalmopathy (not recorded which).

This clonotype showed up many times. At one boundary the junction diverges from the germline segment, which might be a read error. J is TRBJ2-7 and V is TRBV7-8; D is undetermined. Germline CDR1 and CDR2: SGHVS and FQNEAQ. The CDR3 loop spans 14 amino acids. The chain's CDR3 is CASSPSSGRYEQYF. CDR3 DNA sequence: TGCGCCAGCAGCCCCAGTTCTGGCCGGTACGAGCAGTACTTC.

The table lists this clonotype with many counts. The chain carries TRBV7-9 and TRBJ2-7, with D tentatively TRBD1 or TRBD2 (5 bases each). Germline V lookup: CDR1 SEHNR, CDR2 FQNEAQ (reference sequence). The CDR3 totals 17 residues. Trimming stripped 0 bases from V and 0 bases from J, with 15 bases between. The CDR3, as DNA: TGTGCCAGCAGCTTAGCGATAGGGACCTCCCGCTCCTACGAGCAGTACTTC. The encoded protein is CASSLAIGTSRSYEQYF.

The genes are TRBV5-1 and TRBJ2-2; D gene ambiguous. Germline values: CDR1 SGHRS, CDR2 YFSETQ. CDR3 size: 15 residues. V was cut by 1 base and J by 0 bases, with 7 bases left in between. CDR3 nucleotides: TGCGCCAGCAGCTTGAAAGGGCCGAACACCGGGGAGCTGTTTTTT. It encodes CASSLKGPNTGELFF.

This clonotype has more than one count but fewer than ten. Because it lacks the conserved phenylalanine or tryptophan at the end, this CDR3 is likely a read error. The limits of the CDR3 on the DNA are not certain, so only TCRdb's listed CDR3 is given. The CDR3 protein is CATSDPSLTG. The rearrangement uses TRBV24-1 and TRBJ2-7; the listed D gene, TRBD1, was not tested against the DNA. CDR1 KGHDR and CDR2 SFDVKD come from the germline V gene. 10 amino acids form the CDR3, both terminal residues included.